Listed here are 30 T cell receptor beta chains from one sample, sequenced in a study of blood T cell repertoires in COVID-19. Sequencing was performed with immunoSEQ multiplex PCR; in TCRdb, only in-frame clones are kept and a portion is missing. Here the sample spans 200,000 to 300,000 clones, 83% being singletons. The sequenced sample was peripheral blood. The receptors shown here come from a human donor in a cohort sampled during active COVID-19.

Here the CDR3 DNA reads TGTGCCAGTAGGCCAGGGCCAGGACTATACAATGAGCAGTTCTTC. Protein: CASRPGPGLYNEQFF. The rearrangement joins TRBV19 to TRBJ2-1; maybe TRBD2 (6 bases). There are 15 residues in the CDR3. The V gene's germline CDR1 is LNHDA and CDR2 SQIVND (reference sequence). Deletions cut 6 bases from V and 4 bases from J, with 16 bases between.

This clone was seen a handful of times. The chain recombines TRBV5-4 with TRBJ1-6; possibly TRBD1 for D (5 bases). The CDR3 is 13 residues long. CDR1 SGHNT and CDR2 YYREEE come from the germline V gene (reference sequence). V shed 2 bases and J shed 8 bases, with 8 bases lying between them. The CDR3 region has the DNA TGTGCCAGCAGCTTCTCGGGGGATTCACCCCTCCACTTT. Protein: CASSFSGDSPLHF.

This clone was seen only a few times. The chain couples TRBV10-1 to TRBJ2-3, with a tentative D call TRBD2 (7 bases). With 0 bases removed from V and 4 bases from J, the gap between germline ends came to 14 bases. The germline V gene has CDR1 WNHNN and CDR2 SYGVQD (reference sequence). CDR3 length equals 16 residues. CDR3: CASSESKGGRADTQYF. CDR3 DNA: TGCGCCAGCAGTGAGTCGAAGGGGGGGAGAGCAGATACGCAGTATTTT.

This chain connects TRBV27 to TRBJ2-5; 10 bases match TRBD2. With 3 bases clipped from V and 4 bases from J, the junction kept 2 bases outside the gene matches. Germline V CDR1 and CDR2: MNHEY, SMNVEV (reference sequence). The CDR3 length is 14 residues. The CDR3 DNA reads TGTGCCAGCAGTTTTCTAGCGGGAGTAGAGACCCAGTACTTC. It is translated as CASSFLAGVETQYF.

The chain has TRBV9 and TRBJ1-3; tentative D call: TRBD1 (5 bases). The V gene's germline CDR1 is SGDLS and CDR2 YYNGEE. V dropped 0 bases and J dropped 3 bases, with 7 bases sitting between them. CDR3 length equals 14 residues. The CDR3 is CASSVDRSGNTIYF. The CDR3 region has the DNA TGTGCCAGCAGCGTAGACAGGAGTGGAAACACCATATATTTT.

This clone was detected only a few times. This chain joins TRBV29-1 and TRBJ1-6; 10 nucleotides line up with TRBD1. The ends lost 6 bases at V and 8 bases at J; junction bases unmatched: 7. The germline V gene encodes CDR1 SQVTM and CDR2 ANQGSEA. The CDR3 runs to 14 residues. The CDR3 coding sequence is TGCAGCGTGGCTGCCGGGACAGGGGATTCACCCCTCCACTTT. It encodes CSVAAGTGDSPLHF. The complete variable domain, with remaining parts taken from reference TRBV29-1 and TRBJ1-6, reads SAVISQKPSRDICQRGTSLTIQCQVDSQVTMMFWYRQQPGQSLTLIATANQGSEATYESGFVIDKFPISRPNLTFSTLTVSNMSPEDSSIYLCSVAAGTGDSPLHFGNGTRLTVT.

The chain has TRBV24-1 and TRBJ2-1, with 8 nucleotides matching TRBD2. Looked up from germline, CDR1 is KGHDR and CDR2 is SFDVKD. The trim removed 1 base at V and 5 bases at J, leaving 3 bases unmatched. The CDR3 length is 15 residues. The CDR3 nucleotides are TGTGCCACCAGTGATTTAGCGGGAGTGAACAATGAGCAGTTCTTC. This encodes CATSDLAGVNNEQFF.

DNA for the CDR3: TGTGCCATCAGTGAGTCCGACGGTCGGGGGGGTGGCGGCGAGCAGTACTTC. Translating it yields CAISESDGRGGGGEQYF. V gene TRBV10-3 combines with J gene TRBJ2-7; 8 nucleotides agree with TRBD2. Germline V gives CDR1 ENHRY, CDR2 SYGVKD. The CDR3 covers 17 residues. Trimming at V came to 0 bases and at J to 6 bases, leaving 13 bases not matched to a gene.

This chain uses TRBV6-5 with TRBJ1-2; tentative D call: TRBD1 (5 bases). V was pared by 0 bases and J by 4 bases, with 15 bases between. Germline assignment: CDR1 MNHEY and CDR2 SVGAGI. The CDR3 sequence is 16 residues long. CDR3 sequence: CASSYSAWGGGYGYTF. The CDR3 DNA sequence: TGTGCCAGCAGTTACTCAGCTTGGGGGGGAGGCTATGGCTACACCTTC.

The chain is built from TRBV10-3 and TRBJ1-2; D is ambiguous. This CDR3 has 15 residues. Trimming left V 2 bases short and J 3 bases short, with 13 bases between. Per germline, CDR1 ENHRY and CDR2 SYGVKD. The DNA of the CDR3 is TGTGCCATCAGTGAGAGGCAGGAAACCTACTATGGCTACACCTTC. It encodes CAISERQETYYGYTF.

The CDR3 reads CASSPLAGSQFF. CDR3 coding DNA: TGTGCCAGCAGCCCCCTAGCGGGGAGCCAGTTCTTC. This sequence joins TRBV9 and TRBJ2-1, with TRBD2 matching 9 bases. The junction had 6 bases not matched to a gene; V was cut back by 4 bases and J by 13 bases. Germline loops: CDR1 SGDLS, CDR2 YYNGEE. The CDR3 contains 12 residues.

In DNA, the CDR3 is TGCAGCGTCGTCTTAGGACAGGGGGGCACTGAAGCTTTCTTT. It translates to CSVVLGQGGTEAFF. The chain combines TRBV29-1 with TRBJ1-1, with 10 positions matching TRBD1. Trimming at V came to 6 bases and at J to 4 bases, leaving 8 bases not matched to a gene. This CDR3 is 14 amino acids long. CDR1 SQVTM and CDR2 ANQGSEA come from the germline V gene.

Points on this clone: The junction departs from germline at one end; a sequencing error may be responsible. The rearrangement joins TRBV2 to TRBJ1-2; TRBD1 agrees at 7 bases. CDR1 and CDR2 (germline): SNHLY, FYNNEI. The CDR3 sequence is 15 residues long. The CDR3 region is CASSQAGRDSYGYTF. CDR3 coding DNA: TGTGCCAGCAGTCAAGCGGGCAGGGACAGCTATGGCTACACCTTC.

The chain is built from TRBV6-4 and TRBJ1-2, with D possibly being TRBD1 (5 bases). V lost 5 bases and J lost 0, with 7 bases in between. CDR1 and CDR2 (germline): MRHNA, SNTAGT. This CDR3 region has 13 residues. CDR3 protein: CASSTGPNYGYTF. Written as DNA, the CDR3 is TGTGCCAGCAGTACAGGCCCTAACTATGGCTACACCTTC.

The V and J genes are TRBV11-2 and TRBJ1-3, with no clear D. Germline V gene sequence: CDR1 SGHAT, CDR2 FQNNGV. V was trimmed by 0 bases and J by 4 bases, leaving 10 bases between them. The CDR3 runs 15 residues. The CDR3 nucleotides read TGTGCCAGCAGCTTAGATCTGGCCCGAGGAAACACCATATATTTT. Translation: CASSLDLARGNTIYF. Full variable domain (rest looked up from reference TRBV11-2 and TRBJ1-3): EAGVAQSPRYKIIEKRQSVAFWCNPISGHATLYWYQQILGQGPKLLIQFQNNGVVDDSQLPKDRFSAERLKGVDSTLKIQPAKLEDSAVYLCASSLDLARGNTIYFGEGSWLTVV.

The V and J genes are TRBV5-4 and TRBJ2-5, with 7 nucleotides matching TRBD2. Trimming removed 4 bases from V and 4 bases from J; junction bases left unmatched: 7. Germline V gene sequence: CDR1 SGHNT, CDR2 YYREEE (reference sequence). The CDR3 loop spans 14 amino acids. The CDR3 loop reads CASSTGGVRETQYF. The CDR3 DNA follows: TGTGCCAGCAGCACGGGAGGAGTAAGAGAGACCCAGTACTTC.

The gene calls are TRBV2 and TRBJ2-7; weak D call: TRBD1 (6 bases). Germline CDR1 SNHLY, CDR2 FYNNEI. Trimming removed 6 bases from V and 4 bases from J, with 10 bases in between. The CDR3 loop spans 12 amino acids. In DNA, the CDR3 is TGTGCCAGCAGGGGCGGACAGTACGAGCAGTACTTC. Residues: CASRGGQYEQYF.

This clone was counted at least ten times. This rearrangement joins TRBV11-2 to TRBJ2-7; D unresolved. CDR1 is SGHAT and CDR2 is FQNNGV in the germline V gene. Trimming removed 5 bases from V and 0 bases from J, with 5 bases in between. This CDR3 contains 12 residues. CDR3: CASSAVSYEQYF. The DNA of the CDR3 is TGTGCCAGCAGCGCGGTCTCCTACGAGCAGTACTTC.

The chain is built from TRBV6-5 and TRBJ2-4; tentative D call: TRBD1 (5 bases). The length of the CDR3 is 14 residues. V lost 5 bases, J lost 6 bases, and 14 bases lay in between. The germline gives CDR1 MNHEY, CDR2 SVGAGI. The DNA of the CDR3 is TGTGCCAGCAGTCGGCAGGGAACCCTAAACATTCAGTACTTC. Protein sequence: CASSRQGTLNIQYF.

The chain is built from TRBV9 and TRBJ2-7; TRBD1 matches at 7 bases. The CDR3 is made up of 15 amino acids. Germline-derived CDR1 and CDR2 are SGDLS and YYNGEE. The V and J ends lost 3 bases and 2 bases, in that order; junction bases with no gene match: 8. The chain's CDR3 is CASSAWDSLPYEQYF. The CDR3 DNA reads as TGTGCCAGCAGCGCCTGGGACAGCTTACCCTACGAGCAGTACTTC.

The chain joins TRBV5-8 to TRBJ2-3; D not certain. The CDR3 has 14 amino acids. V was trimmed by 1 base and J by 2 bases, leaving 8 bases between them. CDR1 and CDR2 from the germline V gene are SGHTS and YDEGEE. CDR3: CASSLSSVTDTQYF. CDR3 nucleotide sequence: TGTGCCAGCAGCTTGTCAAGCGTCACAGATACGCAGTATTTT.

CDR3 sequence (DNA): TGTGCCAGCAGCCAAGATATGGGTAGCGGCCACAATGAGCAGTTCTTC. Translated, it gives CASSQDMGSGHNEQFF. The genes are TRBV3-1 (or the pseudogene TRBV3-2) and TRBJ2-1, with a possible D match to TRBD2 (6 bases). The CDR3 sequence is 16 residues long. The ends were cut back, 0 bases at V and 5 bases at J, with 14 bases in the middle. Germline loops: CDR1 LGHDT, CDR2 YNNKEL (reference sequence).

The rearrangement joins TRBV11-2 to TRBJ2-3; D unresolved. V was clipped by 4 bases and J by 2 bases, with 4 bases between them. The germline V gene encodes CDR1 SGHAT and CDR2 FQNNGV. CDR3 length: 12 residues. CDR3 region: CASSYYTDTQYF. Written as DNA, the CDR3 is TGTGCCAGCAGCTATTACACAGATACGCAGTATTTT.

This chain uses TRBV7-6 with TRBJ2-1; D remains ambiguous. Germline CDR1 SGHVS, CDR2 FNYEAQ. The CDR3 is 11 residues long. With 6 bases removed from V and 6 bases from J, the gap between germline ends came to 6 bases. Written as DNA, the CDR3 is TGTGCCAGCAGTCCCGGCAATGAGCAGTTCTTC. Encoded protein: CASSPGNEQFF.

The genes are TRBV19 and TRBJ2-3; possible D gene TRBD1, 6 bases. V was pared by 7 bases and J by 7 bases, with 18 bases between. This CDR3 has 14 amino acids. CDR1 and CDR2 from the germline V gene are LNHDA and SQIVND (reference sequence). In DNA, the CDR3 is TGTGCCAGTACCGACACAGGGTTCGTGAATACGCAGTATTTT. As protein: CASTDTGFVNTQYF.

This clone was detected once. The chain has TRBV5-1 and TRBJ1-4; no clear D. CDR3 length: 15 residues. CDR1 and CDR2 from the germline V gene are SGHRS and YFSETQ. V was pared by 0 bases and J by 5 bases, with 11 bases between. The CDR3 loop reads CASSLGRGENEKLFF. The CDR3 nucleotides are TGCGCCAGCAGCTTGGGTCGGGGAGAAAATGAAAAACTGTTTTTT.

This rearrangement joins TRBV3-1 (or the pseudogene TRBV3-2) to TRBJ2-2; maybe TRBD1 (6 bases). CDR3 length: 14 residues. Germline CDR1 reads LGHDT; CDR2 reads YNNKEL (reference sequence). The V end was cut by 3 bases, the J end by 4 bases, with 9 bases between. The DNA for the CDR3 is TGTGCCAGCAGCCAGACAGGTGCCACCGGGGAGCTGTTTTTT. The encoded protein is CASSQTGATGELFF.

The J gene is TRBJ1-4, the V gene TRBV13; 8 bases are shared with TRBD1. With 5 bases clipped from V and 7 bases from J, the junction kept 6 bases outside the gene matches. The CDR3 spans 14 residues. Germline CDR1 reads PRHDT; CDR2 reads FYEKMQ (reference sequence). CDR3 region: CASSVRGQGEKLFF. The CDR3 nucleotides are TGTGCCAGCAGCGTCAGGGGGCAGGGTGAAAAACTGTTTTTT.

J is TRBJ1-1 and V is TRBV7-3; tentatively, D is TRBD1 (5 bases). The V and J ends lost 2 bases and 1 base respectively, with 8 bases between them. This CDR3 region has 14 residues. Germline loops: CDR1 SGHTA, CDR2 FQGTGA. The CDR3, as DNA: TGTGCCAGCAGCTTAGGCAGGGCGAACACTGAAGCTTTCTTT. Its protein is CASSLGRANTEAFF.

The chain joins TRBV5-6 to TRBJ2-7, with TRBD1 matching 9 bases. The length of the CDR3 is 18 residues. CDR1 and CDR2 (germline): SGHDT, YYEEEE. The V gene end was trimmed by 4 bases and the J gene end by 0 bases; junction bases not matched to a gene: 14. The CDR3 coding sequence is TGTGCCAGCAGCGTACCGGGACAGGGCGTCAAATACTCCTACGAGCAGTACTTC. Protein sequence: CASSVPGQGVKYSYEQYF.